This TCR beta chain was sequenced during a study of OX40 agonist ivuxolimab in advanced cancers. The method was immunoSEQ multiplex PCR; TCRdb's version includes in-frame clones alone and lacks a portion of them. The table lists about 81,000 clones, approximately 90% of them singletons. The length of the CDR3 is 13 residues. The germline V and J ends were trimmed by 7 bases and 6 bases, with 15 bases remaining between them. Germline CDR1 MNHEY, CDR2 SVGAGI. The chain has TRBV6-5 and TRBJ1-2, with D perhaps TRBD1 (6 bases). The TCR originated in an adult with an advanced solid tumor such as melanoma, head and neck, liver or kidney cancer. The specimen was CD4+ or CD8+ T cells sorted from blood, collected in a trial of the OX40 agonist ivuxolimab. The CDR3 loop is CASIAGGADGYTF. The CDR3 DNA sequence: TGTGCCAGCATCGCGGGGGGGGCGGATGGCTACACCTTC.